These T cell receptor beta chains were read from a single sample in a study of cytomegalovirus exposure and HLA in healthy donors. TCRdb's copy holds only in-frame clones and misses some; the assay was immunoSEQ multiplex PCR. The sample contains roughly 330,000 clones, roughly 87% of which appear only once. The sequencing input was PBMCs. The source is a woman aged 30 to 39 in good health and CMV-seropositive. Each CDR3 is given with its conserved first and last residue. Each record gives: D gene, J gene, CDR3 length, clone size, V gene, CDR3 DNA, CDR3 protein. The D gene is left open where the match is weak. Where a row states a size, it is once, few, many or the class of an expanded clone; other rows omit it.

.	TRBJ2-7	14	once	TRBV30	TGTGCCTGGAGCAGGGGACACGGCACCTACGAGCAGTACTTC	CAWSRGHGTYEQYF
TRBD1	TRBJ1-5	15	.	TRBV27	TGTGCCAGCAGTTCACAGGGGTTGGGCAATCAGCCCCAGCATTTT	CASSSQGLGNQPQHF
.	TRBJ1-2	13	few	TRBV6-1	TGTGCCAGCAGTGAAGATGGTACAGGCGGCTACACCTTC	CASSEDGTGGYTF
.	TRBJ1-5	14	.	TRBV9	TGTGCCAGCAGCGATCGAACAGCGAATCAGCCCCAGCATTTT	CASSDRTANQPQHF
.	TRBJ1-2	14	.	TRBV7-2	TGTGCCAGCAGCTTAGGCGGGCCCAAGTATGGCTACACCTTC	CASSLGGPKYGYTF
.	TRBJ2-3	14	.	TRBV6-1	TGTGCCAGCAGTGAGGGGAGGATCACAGATACGCAGTATTTT	CASSEGRITDTQYF
TRBD2	TRBJ2-7	13	few	TRBV15	TGTGCCACCAGCGGGAAGAGGGAGGGCGAGCAGTACTTC	CATSGKREGEQYF
.	TRBJ2-3	14	.	TRBV28	TGTGCCAGCAGAATAGGGGGTATCACAGATACGCAGTATTTT	CASRIGGITDTQYF
.	TRBJ1-1	14	once	TRBV18	TGTGCCAGCTCACCAGACCATCGAGGCACTGAAGCTTTCTTT	CASSPDHRGTEAFF
.	TRBJ1-1	13	once	TRBV19	TGTGCCAGTAGTATCTACGGGAACACTGAAGCTTTCTTT	CASSIYGNTEAFF
TRBD1	TRBJ2-3	14	.	TRBV29-1	TGCAGCGCCGACAGGGCAGAACGCACAGATACGCAGTATTTT	CSADRAERTDTQYF
.	TRBJ2-7	13	.	TRBV7-2	TGTGCCAGCAGCGGCCACCCAAGGGCCGAGCAGTACTTC	CASSGHPRAEQYF
.	TRBJ2-3	10	.	TRBV9	TGTGCCAGCAGCGGTGATACGCAGTATTTT	CASSGDTQYF
TRBD2	TRBJ2-2	16	.	TRBV11-3	TGTGCCAGCAGCTCCCGTAGCGGGATTAACACCGGGGAGCTGTTTTTT	CASSSRSGINTGELFF
TRBD1	TRBJ1-2	15	.	TRBV6-5	TGTGCCAGCAGACCAGACAGGGGCCCTAACTATGGCTACACCTTC	CASRPDRGPNYGYTF
.	TRBJ2-1	14	.	TRBV6-1	TGTGCCAGCAGTGGGCTAGTATCCTACAATGAGCAGTTCTTC	CASSGLVSYNEQFF
TRBD1	TRBJ2-7	14	.	TRBV5-1	TGCGCCAGCTTTGTTGGACAGGGTCCCCACGAGCAGTACTTC	CASFVGQGPHEQYF
TRBD2	TRBJ2-1	15	.	TRBV9	TGTGCCAGCAGCGCAAGCGGGGGGGAGTACAATGAGCAGTTCTTC	CASSASGGEYNEQFF
.	TRBJ2-7	14	many	TRBV7-9	TGTGCCAGCAGCTTAGCTCATCTGGGAGGCGAGCAGTACTTC	CASSLAHLGGEQYF
TRBD1	TRBJ2-1	13	.	TRBV27	TGTGCCAGCAGAACGGACAGGGTCAATGAGCAGTTCTTC	CASRTDRVNEQFF
.	TRBJ1-1	13	.	TRBV4-1	TGCGCCAGCAGCCAATCGACGGGGGTCGAAGCTTTCTTT	CASSQSTGVEAFF
.	TRBJ2-3	15	.	TRBV5-1	TGCGCCAGCGCCATTTCGGGGACTAGCACAGATACGCAGTATTTT	CASAISGTSTDTQYF
.	TRBJ1-6	17	.	TRBV7-6	TGTGCCAGCAGCTTAGGGGCGCAGAGCTCCTATAATTCACCCCTCCACTTT	CASSLGAQSSYNSPLHF